This TCR beta chain originates from a study of neurological immune-mediated disorders. The study's findings and limits: One related-CDR3 cluster, which may be a signature, held the repertoires of 18 of 34 multiple sclerosis patients after phylogenetic grouping. Among expanded clones, no CDR3 amino acid sequences were shared across subjects, a pattern suggesting private repertoires in all groups.

Time point in this sample: longitudinal time-point 3. Unsorted libraries were generated from 2 million PBMCs. These cells had been stored in RNAlater at -80 C. The cDNA was generated through 5'RACE incorporating 10-nucleotide random UMIs. One entry per CDR3 protein results from TCRdb running MiXCR on the 5' RACE reads. The table has about 80,000 distinct CDR3 sequences, under 4.5% seen once; the top ten hold about 5.7%. The table lists this clonotype with many counts. Its target is unknown. Looked up from germline, CDR1 is SEHNR and CDR2 is FQNEAQ (reference sequence). J gave up 8 bases and V 3 bases, and 15 bases lay outside the gene matches. This CDR3 has 16 residues.

The specimen sequenced was PBMCs. The chain links TRBV7-9 to TRBJ1-2; 7 nucleotides line up with TRBD1. The sequence was obtained from a woman aged 55-75 years with multiple sclerosis. The CDR3 loop is CASSLRGGGLSGGYTF. DNA of the CDR3: TGTGCCAGCAGCTTGAGAGGGGGCGGACTCTCCGGCGGCTACACCTTC.